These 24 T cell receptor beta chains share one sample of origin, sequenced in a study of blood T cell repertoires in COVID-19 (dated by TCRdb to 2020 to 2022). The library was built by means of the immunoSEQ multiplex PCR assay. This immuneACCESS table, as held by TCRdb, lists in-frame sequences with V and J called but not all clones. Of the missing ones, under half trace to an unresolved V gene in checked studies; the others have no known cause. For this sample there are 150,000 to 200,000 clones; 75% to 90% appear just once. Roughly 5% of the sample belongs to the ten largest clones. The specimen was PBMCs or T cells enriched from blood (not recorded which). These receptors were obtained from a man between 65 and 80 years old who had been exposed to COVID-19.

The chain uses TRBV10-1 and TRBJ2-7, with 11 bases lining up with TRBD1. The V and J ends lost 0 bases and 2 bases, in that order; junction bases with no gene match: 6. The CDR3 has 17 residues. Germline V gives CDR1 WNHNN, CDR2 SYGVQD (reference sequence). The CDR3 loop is CASSESYPGQGAYEQYF. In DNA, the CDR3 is TGCGCCAGCAGTGAGTCTTACCCGGGACAGGGGGCCTACGAGCAGTACTTC.

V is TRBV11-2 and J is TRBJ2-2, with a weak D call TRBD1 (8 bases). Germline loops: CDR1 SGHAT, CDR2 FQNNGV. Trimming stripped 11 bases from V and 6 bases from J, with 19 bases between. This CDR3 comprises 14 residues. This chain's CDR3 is CASHRGGSPGELFF. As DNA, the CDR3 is TGTGCCTCGCACAGGGGGGGGTCCCCCGGGGAGCTGTTTTTT.

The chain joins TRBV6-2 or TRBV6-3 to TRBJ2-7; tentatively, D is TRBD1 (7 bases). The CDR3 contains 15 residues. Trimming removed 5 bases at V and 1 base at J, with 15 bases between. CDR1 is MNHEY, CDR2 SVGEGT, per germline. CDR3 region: CASSAGQLLSYEQYF. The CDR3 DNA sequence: TGTGCCAGCAGTGCGGGACAGCTCCTATCCTACGAGCAGTACTTC.

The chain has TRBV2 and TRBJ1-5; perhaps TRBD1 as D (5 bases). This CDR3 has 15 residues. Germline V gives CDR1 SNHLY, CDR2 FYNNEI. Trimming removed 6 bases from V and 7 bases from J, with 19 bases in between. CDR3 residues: CASSVDNEWGQPQHF. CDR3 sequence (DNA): TGTGCCAGCAGCGTGGACAACGAATGGGGACAGCCCCAGCATTTT.

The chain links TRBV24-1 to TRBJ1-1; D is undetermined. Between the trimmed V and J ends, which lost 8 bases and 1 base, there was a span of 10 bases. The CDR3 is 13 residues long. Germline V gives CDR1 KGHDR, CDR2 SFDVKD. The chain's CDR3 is CATMAGGNTEAFF. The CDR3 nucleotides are TGTGCCACCATGGCGGGCGGGAACACTGAAGCTTTCTTT.

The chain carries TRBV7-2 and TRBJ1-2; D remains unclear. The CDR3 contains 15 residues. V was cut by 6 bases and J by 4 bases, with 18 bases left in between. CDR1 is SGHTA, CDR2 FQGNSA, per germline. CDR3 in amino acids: CASRTRVSGIYGYTF. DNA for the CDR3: TGTGCCAGCAGAACGCGAGTGTCGGGGATCTATGGCTACACCTTC.

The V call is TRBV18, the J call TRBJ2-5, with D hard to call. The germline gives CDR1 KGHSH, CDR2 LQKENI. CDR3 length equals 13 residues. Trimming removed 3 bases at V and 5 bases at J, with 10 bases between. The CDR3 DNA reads TGTGCCAGCTCACCTCCCACGGTGGAGACCCAGTACTTC. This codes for CASSPPTVETQYF. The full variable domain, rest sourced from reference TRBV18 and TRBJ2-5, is NAGVMQNPRHLVRRRGQEARLRCSPMKGHSHVYWYRQLPEEGLKFMVYLQKENIIDESGMPKERFSAEFPKEGPSILRIQQVVRGDSAAYFCASSPPTVETQYFGPGTRLLVL.

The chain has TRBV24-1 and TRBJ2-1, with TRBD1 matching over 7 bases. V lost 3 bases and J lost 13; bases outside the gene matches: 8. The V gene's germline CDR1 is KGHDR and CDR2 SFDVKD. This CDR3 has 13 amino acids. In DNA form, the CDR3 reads TGTGCCACCAGTGATCCCCAGGGGGTCGGCCAGTTCTTC. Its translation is CATSDPQGVGQFF.

The CDR3 DNA follows: TGCAGCGTTGAAGACCGGGGGAACACCGGGGAGCTGTTTTTT. Amino acid sequence: CSVEDRGNTGELFF. The chain recombines TRBV29-1 with TRBJ2-2, with D perhaps matching TRBD2 (5 bases). Germline lookup yields CDR1 SQVTM and CDR2 ANQGSEA. Trimming removed 0 bases at V and 1 base at J, with 6 bases between. This CDR3 has 14 residues.

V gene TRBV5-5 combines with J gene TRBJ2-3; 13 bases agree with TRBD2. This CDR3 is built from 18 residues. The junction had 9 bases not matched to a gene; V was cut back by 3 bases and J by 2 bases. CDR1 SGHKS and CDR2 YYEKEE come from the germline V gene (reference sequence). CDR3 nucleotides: TGTGCCAGCAGCTGGGGACTAGCGGGGAGGGGGTTCACAGATACGCAGTATTTT. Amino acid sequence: CASSWGLAGRGFTDTQYF.

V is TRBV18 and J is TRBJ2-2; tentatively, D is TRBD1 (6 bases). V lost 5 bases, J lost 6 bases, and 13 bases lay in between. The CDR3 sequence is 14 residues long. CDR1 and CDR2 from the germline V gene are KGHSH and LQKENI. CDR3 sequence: CASSGTQTSGELFF. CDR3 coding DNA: TGTGCCAGCTCAGGGACACAAACGTCCGGGGAGCTGTTTTTT.

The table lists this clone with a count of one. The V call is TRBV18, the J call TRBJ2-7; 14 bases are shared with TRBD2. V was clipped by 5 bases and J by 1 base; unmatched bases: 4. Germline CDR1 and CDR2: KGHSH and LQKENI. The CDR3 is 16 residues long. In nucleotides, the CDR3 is TGTGCCAGCTCAGGACTAGCGGGGGGTCCATCCTACGAGCAGTACTTC. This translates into CASSGLAGGPSYEQYF.

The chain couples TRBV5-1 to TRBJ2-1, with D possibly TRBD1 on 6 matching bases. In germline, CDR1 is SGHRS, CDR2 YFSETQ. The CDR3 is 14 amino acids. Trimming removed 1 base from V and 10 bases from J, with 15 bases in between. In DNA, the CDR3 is TGCGCCAGCAGCTTGAGTCTTGCCAGGGGCGAGCAGTTCTTC. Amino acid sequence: CASSLSLARGEQFF.

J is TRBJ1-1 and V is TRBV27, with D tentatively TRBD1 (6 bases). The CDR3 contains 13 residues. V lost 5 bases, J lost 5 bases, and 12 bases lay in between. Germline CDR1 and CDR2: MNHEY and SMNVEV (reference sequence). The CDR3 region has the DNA TGTGCCAGCAGTACTCAGGGGCGGACTGAAGCTTTCTTT. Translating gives CASSTQGRTEAFF.

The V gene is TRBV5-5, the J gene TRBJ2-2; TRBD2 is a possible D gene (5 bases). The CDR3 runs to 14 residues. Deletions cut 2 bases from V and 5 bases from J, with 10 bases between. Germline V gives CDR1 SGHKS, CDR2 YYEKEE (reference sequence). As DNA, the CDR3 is TGTGCCAGCAGCTTAACTGAGGGTACCGGGGAGCTGTTTTTT. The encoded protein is CASSLTEGTGELFF.

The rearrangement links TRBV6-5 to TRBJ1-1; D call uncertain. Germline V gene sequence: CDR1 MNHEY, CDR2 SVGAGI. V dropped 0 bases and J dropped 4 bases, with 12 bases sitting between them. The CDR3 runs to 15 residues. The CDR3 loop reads CASSYSTRASTEAFF. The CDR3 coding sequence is TGTGCCAGCAGTTACTCCACGAGGGCCTCCACTGAAGCTTTCTTT.

The CDR3: CASSPQGFYEQYF. In DNA, the CDR3 is TGTGCCAGTAGTCCGCAGGGGTTCTACGAGCAGTACTTC. This rearrangement joins TRBV19 to TRBJ2-7, with a possible D match to TRBD1 (6 bases). The CDR3 extends over 13 amino acids. Trimming removed 5 bases from V and 3 bases from J, with 11 bases in between. In germline, CDR1 is LNHDA, CDR2 SQIVND (reference sequence).

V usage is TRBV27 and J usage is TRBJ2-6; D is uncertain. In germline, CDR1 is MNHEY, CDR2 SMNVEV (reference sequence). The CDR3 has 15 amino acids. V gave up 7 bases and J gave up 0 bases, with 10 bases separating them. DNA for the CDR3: TGTGCCAGCACCCGGTCGAGCTCTGGGGCCAACGTCCTGACTTTC. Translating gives CASTRSSSGANVLTF.

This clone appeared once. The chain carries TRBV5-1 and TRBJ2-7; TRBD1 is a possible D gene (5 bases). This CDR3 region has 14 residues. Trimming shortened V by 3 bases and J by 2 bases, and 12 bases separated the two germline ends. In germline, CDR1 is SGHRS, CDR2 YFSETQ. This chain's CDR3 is CASSSAGLTYEQYF. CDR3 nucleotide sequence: TGCGCCAGCAGCTCCGCAGGGTTAACCTACGAGCAGTACTTC.

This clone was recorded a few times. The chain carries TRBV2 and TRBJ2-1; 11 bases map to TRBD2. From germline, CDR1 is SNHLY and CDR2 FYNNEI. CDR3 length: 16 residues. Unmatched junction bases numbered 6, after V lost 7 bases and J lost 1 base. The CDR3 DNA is TGTGCCAGCACCGATAGCGGGGGGGCGTCCTACAATGAGCAGTTCTTC. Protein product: CASTDSGGASYNEQFF.

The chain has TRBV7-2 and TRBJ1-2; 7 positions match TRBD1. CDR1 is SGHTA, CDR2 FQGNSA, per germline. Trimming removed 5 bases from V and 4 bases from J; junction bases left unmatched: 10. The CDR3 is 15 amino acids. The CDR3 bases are TGTGCCAGCAGCCTTGAGAGACAGGGTTTCTATGGCTACACCTTC. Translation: CASSLERQGFYGYTF.

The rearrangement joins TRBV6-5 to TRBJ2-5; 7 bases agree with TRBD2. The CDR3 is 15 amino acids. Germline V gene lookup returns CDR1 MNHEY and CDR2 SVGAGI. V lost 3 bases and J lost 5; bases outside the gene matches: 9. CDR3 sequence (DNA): TGTGCCAGCAGTTATGCGGGAGTGACCCCGGAGACCCAGTACTTC. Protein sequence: CASSYAGVTPETQYF.

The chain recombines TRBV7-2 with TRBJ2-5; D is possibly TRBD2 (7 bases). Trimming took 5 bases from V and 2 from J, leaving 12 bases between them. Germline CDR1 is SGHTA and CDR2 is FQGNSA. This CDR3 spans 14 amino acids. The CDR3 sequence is CASSRRGGQETQYF. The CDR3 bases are TGTGCCAGCAGCCGTAGGGGGGGACAAGAGACCCAGTACTTC.

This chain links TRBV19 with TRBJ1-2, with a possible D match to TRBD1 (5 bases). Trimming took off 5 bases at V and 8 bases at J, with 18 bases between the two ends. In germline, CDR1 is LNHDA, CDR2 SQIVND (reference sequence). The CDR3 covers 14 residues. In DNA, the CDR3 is TGTGCCAGTAGTCGTGGCGGGGCAGTAGAGGGCTACACCTTC. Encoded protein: CASSRGGAVEGYTF.